This TCR beta chain was captured in a study of cytomegalovirus exposure and HLA in healthy donors. The PCR employed 60 Vbeta primers together with 13 Jbeta primers. Produced via immunoSEQ multiplex PCR; TCRdb's table is partial and in-frame only. The data show about 180,000 clones, around 82% seen once. The sample holds one count of this clone. Its antigen is as yet unknown. V gave up 5 bases and J gave up 5 bases; unmatched junction bases: 6. This CDR3 spans 14 amino acids. Germline V lookup: CDR1 KGHSH, CDR2 LQKENI. Study observations and caveats: Follow-up analysis seemed to connect common viral pathogens with several of the most significant clusters identified. The productive fraction for most TCR beta V segments was about 90% or about 30% in an earlier analysis.

This TCR was sampled from a man aged 30-40 years in good health and CMV-seronegative. The chain joins TRBV18 to TRBJ1-5, with 7 positions matching TRBD1. What was sequenced was PBMCs. This CDR3 reads CASSGDRDYQPQHF. The CDR3 nucleotides read TGTGCCAGCTCAGGTGACAGGGATTATCAGCCCCAGCATTTT.